The 14 T cell receptor beta chains below all came from one sample that was sequenced in a study of T-cell memory formation after mild COVID-19. TCRdb ran MiXCR on the 5' RACE reads and lists one entry per CDR3 protein. The sample shows about 430,000 distinct CDR3 sequences, 20% to 25% of them seen only once. The specimen sequenced was PBMCs or a T cell subset sorted from them (not recorded which). The receptors originated from an adult woman who had mild COVID-19 (a few samples of this study predate the infection). Cell type and time point are not known.

This clonotype was counted a few times. The chain recombines TRBV15 with TRBJ1-5; D might be TRBD1 (5 bases). Germline CDR1 and CDR2: LNHNV and YYDKDF (reference sequence). The V end was cut by 5 bases, the J end by 3 bases, with 14 bases between. The CDR3 extends over 15 amino acids. Here the CDR3 DNA reads TGTGCCACCAGCCGGCGGGGGGGGTCCAATCAGCCCCAGCATTTT. Translated, it gives CATSRRGGSNQPQHF.

The chain is built from TRBV10-3 and TRBJ2-7, with D perhaps matching TRBD1 or TRBD2 (5 bases each). Trimming removed 0 bases at V and 6 bases at J, with 12 bases between. CDR3 size: 14 residues. Looked up from germline, CDR1 is ENHRY and CDR2 is SYGVKD. The CDR3 DNA reads as TGTGCCATCAGTGAGTCTCGGGGCCCCGTCGAGCAGTACTTC. Residues: CAISESRGPVEQYF.

The V and J genes are TRBV6-6 and TRBJ2-2, with 9 positions matching TRBD2. The CDR3 sequence is 15 residues long. The V gene end was trimmed by 6 bases and the J gene end by 0 bases; junction bases not matched to a gene: 2. Germline CDR1 MNHNY, CDR2 SVGAGI (reference sequence). The CDR3: CASRRTSANTGELFF. CDR3 coding DNA: TGTGCCAGCAGAAGGACTAGCGCGAACACCGGGGAGCTGTTTTTT.

The gene calls are TRBV6-2 or TRBV6-3 and TRBJ1-1; 8 bases are shared with TRBD1. V was clipped by 6 bases and J by 5 bases; unmatched bases: 8. There are 14 residues in the CDR3. Germline CDR1 and CDR2: MNHEY and SVGEGT. The CDR3 reads CASSRRTGITEAFF. CDR3 DNA: TGTGCCAGCAGCCGGCGGACAGGGATAACTGAAGCTTTCTTT.

This chain links TRBV9 with TRBJ2-1, with 8 nucleotides matching TRBD1. The CDR3 loop spans 17 amino acids. After removal of 0 bases from V and 8 bases from J, the junction contained 13 bases not matched to a gene. CDR1 and CDR2 (germline): SGDLS, YYNGEE. Written as DNA, the CDR3 is TGTGCCAGCAGCGTAGGATATTGGACAGGGATGGGGTATGAGCAGTTCTTC. Its translation is CASSVGYWTGMGYEQFF.

This clonotype was detected many times. The genes are TRBV12-3 or TRBV12-4 and TRBJ1-1; 9 nucleotides align to TRBD1. This CDR3 contains 15 residues. Trimming removed 5 bases from V and 1 base from J; junction bases left unmatched: 5. DNA for the CDR3: TGTGCCAGCAGTCCGCGGACAGGGGAGAACACTGAAGCTTTCTTT. Translating it yields CASSPRTGENTEAFF.

CDR3 nucleotide sequence: TGCGCCAGCAGCTTGGGGAACCAACAACAAGACGCGGAAGGCTACACCTTC. It is translated as CASSLGNQQQDAEGYTF. The chain carries TRBV5-1 and TRBJ1-2; D call uncertain. Germline V CDR1 and CDR2: SGHRS, YFSETQ. The CDR3 sequence is 17 residues long. V lost 0 bases to trimming and J lost 8 bases, with 23 bases between them.

This clonotype was observed a few times. V and J are TRBV29-1 and TRBJ2-1; unclear D gene. From germline, CDR1 is SQVTM and CDR2 ANQGSEA. This CDR3 is 16 amino acids long. V lost 1 base, J lost 10 bases, and 23 bases lay in between. The CDR3 sequence is CSVEGVFGLTLEEQFF. Here the CDR3 DNA reads TGCAGCGTTGAAGGGGTATTCGGGCTGACTCTCGAAGAGCAGTTCTTC.

This chain joins TRBV5-1 and TRBJ2-2; D tentatively reads TRBD1 or TRBD2 (6 bases each). The V and J ends lost 2 bases and 4 bases respectively, with 24 bases between them. This CDR3 comprises 19 residues. Germline lookup yields CDR1 SGHRS and CDR2 YFSETQ. CDR3 coding DNA: TGCGCCAGCAGCTTACAGGGTAGACCGGCGGGGTCTACCACCGGGGAGCTGTTTTTT. Protein product: CASSLQGRPAGSTTGELFF. The complete variable domain, with remaining parts taken from reference TRBV5-1 and TRBJ2-2, reads KAGVTQTPRYLIKTRGQQVTLSCSPISGHRSVSWYQQTPGQGLQFLFEYFSETQRNKGNFPGRFSGRQFSNSRSEMNVSTLELGDSALYLCASSLQGRPAGSTTGELFFGEGSRLTVL.

The CDR3, as DNA: TGCGCCAGCAGCTTGGTACCGACGGAAAGGTCGGTACGCTACGAGCAGTACTTC. This translates into CASSLVPTERSVRYEQYF. The chain carries TRBV5-1 and TRBJ2-7, with D unclear. Trimming left V 0 bases short and J 3 bases short, with 22 bases between. Germline V gene lookup returns CDR1 SGHRS and CDR2 YFSETQ. The CDR3 runs to 18 residues.

Many counts were recorded for this clonotype. This chain uses TRBV5-1 with TRBJ2-7; tentatively, D is TRBD2 (6 bases). Germline CDR1 SGHRS, CDR2 YFSETQ. Trimming removed 6 bases at V and 4 bases at J, with 20 bases between. The CDR3 length is 15 residues. CDR3 sequence (DNA): TGCGCCAGCAAACGGGAGTCGGGCTCTATGTACGAGCAGTACTTC. It yields the protein CASKRESGSMYEQYF.

This clonotype has more than one count but fewer than ten. This rearrangement joins TRBV24-1 to TRBJ2-3; TRBD2 agrees at 16 bases. The V gene end was trimmed by 6 bases and the J gene end by 1 base; junction bases not matched to a gene: 18. Germline values: CDR1 KGHDR, CDR2 SFDVKD. The CDR3 is 22 amino acids. CDR3 nucleotide sequence: TGTGCCACCAGTCCAACAATCCCTTCGGGACTAGCGGGAGGGTACCGCACAGATACGCAGTATTTT. Translation gives CATSPTIPSGLAGGYRTDTQYF.

In this sample, this clonotype turned up many times. J is TRBJ2-3 and V is TRBV9; D is uncertain. Trimming took 0 bases from V and 0 from J, leaving 2 bases between them. CDR1 and CDR2 from the germline V gene are SGDLS and YYNGEE. This CDR3 is 13 amino acids long. CDR3 in DNA: TGTGCCAGCAGCGTAGGAAGCACAGATACGCAGTATTTT. It specifies CASSVGSTDTQYF.

This clonotype was recorded a few times. The rearrangement joins TRBV15 to TRBJ1-6; D gene ambiguous. Germline-derived CDR1 and CDR2 are LNHNV and YYDKDF (reference sequence). This CDR3 contains 12 residues. CDR3 region: CAVGTINSPLHF. The CDR3 DNA is TGTGCTGTCGGAACGATTAATTCACCCCTCCACTTT.